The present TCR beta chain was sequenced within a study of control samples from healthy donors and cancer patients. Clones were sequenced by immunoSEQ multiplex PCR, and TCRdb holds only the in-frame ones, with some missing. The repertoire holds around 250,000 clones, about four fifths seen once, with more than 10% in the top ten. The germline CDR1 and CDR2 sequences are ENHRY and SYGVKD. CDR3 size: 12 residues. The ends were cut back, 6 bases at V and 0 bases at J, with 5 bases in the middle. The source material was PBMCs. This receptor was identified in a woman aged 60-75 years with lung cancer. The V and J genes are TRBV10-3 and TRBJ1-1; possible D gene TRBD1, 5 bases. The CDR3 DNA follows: TGTGCCATCAGGGGGGTGAACACTGAAGCTTTCTTT. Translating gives CAIRGVNTEAFF.